A single sample gave rise to the 17 T cell receptor beta chains below, sequenced in a study of human T cells and chemical hapten exposure. The time point was: pre-sensitization, week 0. Treatment specified: therapeutic diphenylcyclopropenone sensitization with weekly scalp DPC. Total RNA was isolated from whole blood that had not been fractionated. TCRdb passed the RACE reads through MiXCR, listing each CDR3 protein once. Of roughly 38,000 distinct CDR3 sequences listed, 10% to 15% were seen once; the top ten hold 1.9%. Material: whole blood, obtained in connection with sensitization to the hapten diphenylcyclopropenone (DPC). The receptors here all came from a woman aged 40 to 49 with alopecia areata. Some clones in this sample may be carry-over from other donors' samples.

This clonotype has more than one count but fewer than ten. The chain employs TRBV10-3 and TRBJ2-5, with 7 bases identical to TRBD2. The V gene's germline CDR1 is ENHRY and CDR2 SYGVKD. CDR3 size: 14 residues. J lost 4 bases, V lost 0 bases, and 2 bases had no gene match. CDR3 sequence (DNA): TGTGCCATCAGTGAGTCGCCGGGAGGAGAGACCCAGTACTTC. Encoded protein: CAISESPGGETQYF.

The rearrangement links TRBV7-2 to TRBJ2-1; tentatively, D is TRBD2 (6 bases). V was shortened by 4 bases and J by 0 bases, with 13 bases between the two germline ends. The CDR3 totals 16 residues. Germline CDR1 is SGHTA and CDR2 is FQGNSA. The CDR3 DNA reads TGTGCCAGCAGCTCCGTTACTAGCTTCTCCTACAATGAGCAGTTCTTC. This sequence encodes CASSSVTSFSYNEQFF.

The chain carries TRBV29-1 and TRBJ2-7; D possibly corresponds to TRBD2 (6 bases). In germline, CDR1 is SQVTM, CDR2 ANQGSEA. V was trimmed by 4 bases and J by 5 bases, leaving 12 bases between them. CDR3 length: 12 residues. CDR3 nucleotide sequence: TGCAGCGTTGTGGCCCCGGGAGACGAGCAGTACTTC. It is translated as CSVVAPGDEQYF.

The chain carries TRBV18 and TRBJ1-1, with TRBD1 matching over 10 bases. V was clipped by 3 bases and J by 3 bases; unmatched bases: 7. CDR3 length: 16 residues. Germline assignment: CDR1 KGHSH and CDR2 LQKENI. The CDR3 spells CASSPPGTGADTEAFF. In nucleotides, the CDR3 is TGTGCCAGCTCACCTCCTGGGACAGGGGCGGACACTGAAGCTTTCTTT.

The rearrangement uses TRBV29-1 and TRBJ2-1; the match to TRBD1 covers 7 bases. This CDR3 has 15 amino acids. V lost 6 bases to trimming and J lost 10 bases; unmatched junction nucleotides: 18. CDR1 is SQVTM, CDR2 ANQGSEA, per germline. This CDR3 reads CSVWAGTASTREQFF. In nucleotides, the CDR3 is TGCAGCGTCTGGGCCGGGACAGCCTCCACAAGGGAGCAGTTCTTC.

This clonotype has at least ten counts. V and J are TRBV6-5 and TRBJ2-1, with TRBD1 matching 8 bases. Germline values: CDR1 MNHEY, CDR2 SVGAGI. J gave up 10 bases and V 2 bases, and 7 bases lay outside the gene matches. The CDR3 has 14 residues. This CDR3 is CASSYMDRVVEQFF. The CDR3 region has the DNA TGTGCCAGCAGTTACATGGACAGGGTAGTGGAGCAGTTCTTC.

This chain links TRBV4-1 with TRBJ2-3; either TRBD1 or TRBD2 may fit D (5 bases each). CDR1 is MGHRA, CDR2 YSYEKL, per germline. V shed 6 bases and J shed 0 bases, with 13 bases lying between them. The CDR3 spans 15 residues. CDR3 DNA: TGCGCCAGCAGATCCGGGACCCACAGCACAGATACGCAGTATTTT. Its translation is CASRSGTHSTDTQYF.

V and J are TRBV10-1 and TRBJ2-1; tentative D call: TRBD2 (6 bases). This CDR3 is built from 13 residues. V lost 1 base to trimming and J lost 13 bases, with 14 bases between them. Germline V gene data show CDR1 as WNHNN and CDR2 as SYGVQD (reference sequence). The CDR3 sequence: CASSELLAAEQFF. The CDR3 coding sequence is TGCGCCAGCAGTGAGTTACTAGCTGCTGAACAGTTCTTC.

This clonotype has a handful of counts. J is TRBJ2-3 and V is TRBV4-3, with 9 bases matching TRBD2. Unmatched junction bases numbered 4, after V lost 1 base and J lost 5 bases. This CDR3 has 15 amino acids. The germline CDR1 and CDR2 sequences are LGHNA and YSLEER. The DNA for the CDR3 is TGCGCCAGCAGCCAAGGCGGGGGGGCGATAGATACGCAGTATTTT. Its protein is CASSQGGGAIDTQYF.

This clonotype was recorded at least ten times. The CDR3 nucleotides are TGTGCCAGCAGCTTTCCCCTCAAAGGGCCATCGTCCTACGAGCAGTACTTC. Translation gives CASSFPLKGPSSYEQYF. V gene TRBV7-9 combines with J gene TRBJ2-7; D unclear. Germline-derived CDR1 and CDR2 are SEHNR and FQNEAQ (reference sequence). Deletions cut 3 bases from V and 1 base from J, with 19 bases between. This CDR3 has 17 amino acids.

This clonotype was counted at least ten times. The chain carries TRBV2 and TRBJ2-2; TRBD1 agrees at 12 bases. The CDR3 extends over 15 amino acids. V lost 6 bases and J lost 7; bases outside the gene matches: 6. CDR1 and CDR2 (germline): SNHLY, FYNNEI. In DNA form, the CDR3 reads TGTGCCAGCAGACTTGGGACAGGGGGCAGCGGGGAGCTGTTTTTT. Translated, it gives CASRLGTGGSGELFF. Based on the CDR3 plus reference TRBV2 and TRBJ2-2, the full variable domain is EPEVTQTPSHQVTQMGQEVILRCVPISNHLYFYWYRQILGQKVEFLVSFYNNEISEKSEIFDDQFSVERPDGSNFTLKIRSTKLEDSAMYFCASRLGTGGSGELFFGEGSRLTVL.

This clonotype was detected many times. The rearrangement uses TRBV2 and TRBJ2-1; 11 nucleotides match TRBD2. The germline CDR1 and CDR2 sequences are SNHLY and FYNNEI. With 6 bases clipped from V and 16 bases from J, the junction kept 11 bases outside the gene matches. CDR3 length equals 13 residues. CDR3 nucleotides: TGTGCCAGCAGCCCGACTAGCGGGACCTTAACCTTCTTC. Translating gives CASSPTSGTLTFF.

The chain carries TRBV7-8 and TRBJ1-1; TRBD1 matches at 7 bases. After removal of 5 bases from V and 1 base from J, the junction contained 10 bases not matched to a gene. This CDR3 has 16 amino acids. Germline V lookup: CDR1 SGHVS, CDR2 FQNEAQ. The CDR3 bases are TGTGCCAGCAGCCAAGGGACAGTTATCTGGAACACTGAAGCTTTCTTT. Translated: CASSQGTVIWNTEAFF.

At least ten counts were recorded for this clonotype. The chain couples TRBV7-9 to TRBJ1-5, with TRBD1 matching over 8 bases. This CDR3 spans 13 amino acids. The V gene's germline CDR1 is SEHNR and CDR2 FQNEAQ (reference sequence). Losses at the gene ends were 5 bases for V and 5 bases for J; bases not matched to a gene: 2. The CDR3 DNA sequence: TGTGCCAGCAGCCTGACAGGGGATCAGCCCCAGCATTTT. The encoded protein is CASSLTGDQPQHF.

This chain uses TRBV4-2 with TRBJ2-7; D possibly corresponds to TRBD2 (5 bases). V was pared by 1 base and J by 6 bases, with 10 bases between. Germline lookup yields CDR1 LGHNA and CDR2 YNFKEQ. The CDR3 is 13 residues long. The CDR3 loop reads CASSQVSGFEQYF. Here the CDR3 DNA reads TGTGCCAGCAGCCAAGTATCGGGGTTCGAGCAGTACTTC.

This clonotype was detected ten times or more. The J gene is TRBJ1-1, the V gene TRBV10-2; D call uncertain. Per the germline V gene, CDR1 is WSHSY and CDR2 is SAAADI. This CDR3 region has 13 residues. Between the trimmed V and J ends, which lost 4 bases and 4 bases, there was a span of 10 bases. The CDR3 loop is CASSVRESTEAFF. The DNA for the CDR3 is TGCGCCAGCAGTGTAAGGGAATCCACTGAAGCTTTCTTT.

This clonotype was counted at least ten times. The chain recombines TRBV6-5 with TRBJ2-1; D perhaps matches TRBD1 (6 bases). V was shortened by 8 bases and J by 0 bases, with 14 bases between the two germline ends. The CDR3 has 15 residues. Germline-derived CDR1 and CDR2 are MNHEY and SVGAGI. The CDR3 loop reads CASGTTDSSYNEQFF. CDR3 nucleotide sequence: TGTGCCAGCGGGACCACGGACAGCTCCTACAATGAGCAGTTCTTC.